Listed below are T cell receptor beta chains from one sample, sequenced in a study of cytomegalovirus exposure and HLA in healthy donors. The assay was immunoSEQ multiplex PCR, and TCRdb's table has in-frame clones only and misses some. Of approximately 170,000 clones in the sample, 55% to 65% were seen once. Sequences were obtained from PBMCs. The source is a man in his forties in good health and CMV-seronegative. CDR3s include the opening cysteine and the closing phenylalanine or tryptophan.

>TRBJ2-7|TRBV18
CASSPYSYEQYF
>TRBJ2-3|TRBV9
CASSVAPSSSTDTQYF
>TRBJ2-7|TRBV30
CAWSGAVGPVEGGEQYF
>TRBJ2-3|TRBV5-1
CASSLAGGGTDTQYF
>.|TRBV7-2
CASSWRQGNYEQYF
>TRBJ2-5|TRBV28
CASSPPGGVETQYF
>TRBJ2-1|TRBV10-3
CAIRRTSGGPYNEQFF
>TRBJ2-7|TRBV5-4
CASSPTVGGTYEQYF
>TRBJ2-7|TRBV23-1
CASSQVDRSYEQYF
>TRBJ1-3|TRBV7-2
CASSLGGAGNTIYF
>TRBJ2-1|TRBV29-1
CSVMTGLSSYNEQFF
>TRBJ2-1|TRBV7-2
CASSPSDSSYNEQFF